The following is a T cell receptor (beta chain) sequence with its context. Its antigen target is currently unknown. Per-base qualities were not stored, and no clone one base away is much larger. Synthetic TCR analog templates were spiked into each PCR so that absolute template abundance could be estimated from read counts. The immunoSEQ assay used bias-controlled V and J gene primers to amplify TCRbeta CDR3 regions from genomic DNA. Sequencing of rearranged TCRbeta segments was performed at approximately 20X coverage. On the study's bioinformatics: Sequencing errors were corrected by clustering and CDR3s were annotated against IMGT to assign V, D and J genes. Downstream analyses used only productive TCRbeta rearrangements, leaving out any out-of-frame or stop-codon sequences. To compute clonality, Shannon entropy was normalized by the log of the number of unique productive sequences and then subtracted from one. Fisher's exact test with Benjamini-Hochberg correction, using a cutoff of adjusted p below 0.01, was how clones that differed between time points or between blood and tumor were identified. The immuneACCESS repertoire file appears here via TCRdb, limited to in-frame rearrangements. These files lack a portion of the clones; in checked studies, under half of the deficit traces to unresolved V genes, and the cause of the others is not known. That table supplies the V and J calls and clone size; D and trimming were determined from the DNA. The sample table contains about 80,000 clones; only one count was recorded for roughly 87% of them. The ten most abundant clones make up 4.5% to 7% of the sample.

A cohort of about 30 patients with locally advanced or metastatic urothelial carcinoma, treated at Memorial Sloan Kettering on a trial protocol, was included. Peripheral blood mononuclear cells were collected pretreatment and during treatment, at between 1 and 8 total time points per patient. The Qiagen DNeasy Blood extraction kit was used to purify genomic DNA from total PBMCs and from tumor samples. PBMCs were collected pretreatment and during treatment and were isolated and stored as previously described. This entry is derived from a study of PD-L1 blockade in urothelial cancer (dated by TCRdb to 2016 to 2017). Turning to the overall study: All patients started therapy around 2014 and received atezolizumab 1,200 mg intravenously every 3 weeks. About 90% of the roughly 30 patients were males with bladder-origin urothelial cancer, and about 65% of the roughly 30 reported a prior smoking history. Patients had an ECOG performance status of 0 or 1 and had received between 0 and 3 prior chemotherapy regimens. Blood samples were analyzed at two time points: 3 weeks after treatment start (second dose) and 6 weeks after treatment start. Blood samples yielded a median of about 150,000 T cells and around 83,000 unique TCRs, with median clonality roughly 0.084. The study was an exploratory multi-omic analysis of somatic, immune and clinical correlates of response to PD-L1 blockade with atezolizumab in urothelial cancer. Pretreatment tumor samples, along with matched peripheral blood collected serially before and after atezolizumab treatment, underwent TCR sequencing. Durable clinical benefit was defined as a progression-free survival longer than 6 months, and TCR features were additionally tested against progression-free survival and overall survival. In the same patients, pretreatment tumors underwent whole exome sequencing and RNA sequencing in addition to TCR sequencing. Nine patients achieved durable clinical benefit and some 21 did not. Some 29 patients had pretreatment blood TCR-seq, about 24 had at least one posttreatment blood collection, and about 24 had tumor TCR-seq.

Reading the germline V gene gives CDR1 KGHSH and CDR2 LQKENI. From cysteine to phenylalanine, the CDR3 is 19 amino acids long. Only the CDR3 DNA stays, 57 bases, in frame from base 1. V is pruned by 3 bases and J by 1 base, leaving 8 bases of the junction without a gene match. Broad study findings and their caveats: Among patients with durable benefit, tumor-associated TCR clones showed greater expansion in peripheral blood 3 weeks after treatment started (n of about 21, p = 0.022). Because of the small sample size (n ≈ 31) and the many exploratory analyses performed, the results are intended to be regarded as hypothesis-generating. Improved progression-free and overall survival was found to be associated with pretreatment peripheral blood TCR clonality below the median.

The rearranged chain carries TRBV18 and TRBJ2-4, and TRBD2 aligns with 14 junction nucleotides. The receptor's source is a woman in her seventies with urothelial cancer. The sequencing here drew on PBMCs, taken around atezolizumab (anti-PD-L1) treatment. The CDR3 reads as follows: CASSPGTSGGQGAKNIQYF. The sequenced DNA: TGTGCCAGCTCACCTGGGACTAGCGGGGGACAAGGGGCCAAAAACATTCAGTACTTC. With the portions outside the CDR3 filled from the reference TRBV18 and TRBJ2-4 genes, the complete variable region becomes NAGVMQNPRHLVRRRGQEARLRCSPMKGHSHVYWYRQLPEEGLKFMVYLQKENIIDESGMPKERFSAEFPKEGPSILRIQQVVRGDSAAYFCASSPGTSGGQGAKNIQYFGAGTRLSVL.